This T cell receptor beta chain was sequenced during a study of T cell changes during pregnancy in multiple sclerosis. V lost 0 bases, J lost 1 base, and 3 bases lay in between. This CDR3 has 13 residues. The germline CDR1 and CDR2 sequences are MNHEY and SVGAGI. The assay was immunoSEQ multiplex PCR, and TCRdb's table has in-frame clones only and misses some. Seen here are 90,000 or so clones, around 93% observed once, and the top ten hold 1.5% to 2%. Remarks on this clone: Other DNA sequences in this specimen translate into the identical CDR3.

The sample consisted of peripheral blood, taken in the first trimester of pregnancy. The source is a female donor in good health, enrolled as a control in a pregnancy study. The chain combines TRBV6-5 with TRBJ1-1; D gene ambiguous. The CDR3 bases are TGTGCCAGCAGTTACTCCCGGAACACTGAAGCTTTCTTT. The encoded protein is CASSYSRNTEAFF.